This T cell receptor (beta chain) was captured in a study of regulatory T cells in long-lasting Graves disease. Findings of the study overall: Graves' patients with persistent disease showed TCR diversity lower than patients newly diagnosed.

This clonotype was seen ten or more times. Its target is not known. The time point was: persistent/refractory GD, antithyroid drugs over 5 years with positive TRAb. The TCR library was made from RNA that had been extracted from PBMCs in TRIzol. J gave up 4 bases and V 5 bases, and 6 bases lay outside the gene matches. CDR3 length equals 14 residues. Arm-PCR with iRepertoire HTBI primers amplified the CDR3 regions for these TCR beta libraries. TCRdb processed the multiplex PCR reads anew with MiXCR; each CDR3 protein has one entry. The table lists some 440,000 distinct CDR3 sequences, roughly 20% of them singletons.

The V call is TRBV12-3 or TRBV12-4, the J call TRBJ2-7; 9 nucleotides match TRBD1. The clonotype comes from a female donor with Graves disease. Source: peripheral blood mononuclear cells (PBMCs), taken when the disease was refractory, from a patient treated with antithyroid drugs. CDR3 nucleotide sequence: TGTGCCAGCAGTCACCGGGACAGGGCTTACGAGCAGTACTTC. It translates to CASSHRDRAYEQYF.